This TCR beta chain comes out of a study of T cell repertoires in cytomegalovirus infection. The overall study: In the study, CMV epitopes included recently identified HLA-C-restricted and well-studied HLA-B-restricted ones. Public TCR beta signatures were indicative of both CMV infection and a matching HLA type.

V trimming: 2 bases; J trimming: 3 bases; junction bases outside the gene matches: 8. Germline CDR1 is MNHNS and CDR2 is SASEGT. The CDR3 spans 16 residues. This clonotype came up a few times. Its antigen remains unidentified. Broader study findings: Pooled public TCR beta family frequency picked out CMV carriers with the relevant HLA. Dominant in the ex vivo response were TCR beta clonotypes restricted by HLA-C and specific for CMV.

TCRdb called the reads again in MiXCR, with one record for every CDR3 protein. The table has about 51,000 distinct CDR3 sequences, around 20% seen once. The sequence was obtained from a human donor in good health (CMV status not recorded). Some clones in this sample may be carry-over from other donors' samples. The gene calls are TRBV6-1 and TRBJ2-3, with TRBD2 matching 7 bases. The sequencing here drew on CD8+ T cells from cultured PBMCs, taken from culture after CMV antigen stimulation. Here the CDR3 DNA reads TGTGCCAGCAGTGAAAGGATGGGGGAGGGGACAGATACGCAGTATTTT. This encodes CASSERMGEGTDTQYF.